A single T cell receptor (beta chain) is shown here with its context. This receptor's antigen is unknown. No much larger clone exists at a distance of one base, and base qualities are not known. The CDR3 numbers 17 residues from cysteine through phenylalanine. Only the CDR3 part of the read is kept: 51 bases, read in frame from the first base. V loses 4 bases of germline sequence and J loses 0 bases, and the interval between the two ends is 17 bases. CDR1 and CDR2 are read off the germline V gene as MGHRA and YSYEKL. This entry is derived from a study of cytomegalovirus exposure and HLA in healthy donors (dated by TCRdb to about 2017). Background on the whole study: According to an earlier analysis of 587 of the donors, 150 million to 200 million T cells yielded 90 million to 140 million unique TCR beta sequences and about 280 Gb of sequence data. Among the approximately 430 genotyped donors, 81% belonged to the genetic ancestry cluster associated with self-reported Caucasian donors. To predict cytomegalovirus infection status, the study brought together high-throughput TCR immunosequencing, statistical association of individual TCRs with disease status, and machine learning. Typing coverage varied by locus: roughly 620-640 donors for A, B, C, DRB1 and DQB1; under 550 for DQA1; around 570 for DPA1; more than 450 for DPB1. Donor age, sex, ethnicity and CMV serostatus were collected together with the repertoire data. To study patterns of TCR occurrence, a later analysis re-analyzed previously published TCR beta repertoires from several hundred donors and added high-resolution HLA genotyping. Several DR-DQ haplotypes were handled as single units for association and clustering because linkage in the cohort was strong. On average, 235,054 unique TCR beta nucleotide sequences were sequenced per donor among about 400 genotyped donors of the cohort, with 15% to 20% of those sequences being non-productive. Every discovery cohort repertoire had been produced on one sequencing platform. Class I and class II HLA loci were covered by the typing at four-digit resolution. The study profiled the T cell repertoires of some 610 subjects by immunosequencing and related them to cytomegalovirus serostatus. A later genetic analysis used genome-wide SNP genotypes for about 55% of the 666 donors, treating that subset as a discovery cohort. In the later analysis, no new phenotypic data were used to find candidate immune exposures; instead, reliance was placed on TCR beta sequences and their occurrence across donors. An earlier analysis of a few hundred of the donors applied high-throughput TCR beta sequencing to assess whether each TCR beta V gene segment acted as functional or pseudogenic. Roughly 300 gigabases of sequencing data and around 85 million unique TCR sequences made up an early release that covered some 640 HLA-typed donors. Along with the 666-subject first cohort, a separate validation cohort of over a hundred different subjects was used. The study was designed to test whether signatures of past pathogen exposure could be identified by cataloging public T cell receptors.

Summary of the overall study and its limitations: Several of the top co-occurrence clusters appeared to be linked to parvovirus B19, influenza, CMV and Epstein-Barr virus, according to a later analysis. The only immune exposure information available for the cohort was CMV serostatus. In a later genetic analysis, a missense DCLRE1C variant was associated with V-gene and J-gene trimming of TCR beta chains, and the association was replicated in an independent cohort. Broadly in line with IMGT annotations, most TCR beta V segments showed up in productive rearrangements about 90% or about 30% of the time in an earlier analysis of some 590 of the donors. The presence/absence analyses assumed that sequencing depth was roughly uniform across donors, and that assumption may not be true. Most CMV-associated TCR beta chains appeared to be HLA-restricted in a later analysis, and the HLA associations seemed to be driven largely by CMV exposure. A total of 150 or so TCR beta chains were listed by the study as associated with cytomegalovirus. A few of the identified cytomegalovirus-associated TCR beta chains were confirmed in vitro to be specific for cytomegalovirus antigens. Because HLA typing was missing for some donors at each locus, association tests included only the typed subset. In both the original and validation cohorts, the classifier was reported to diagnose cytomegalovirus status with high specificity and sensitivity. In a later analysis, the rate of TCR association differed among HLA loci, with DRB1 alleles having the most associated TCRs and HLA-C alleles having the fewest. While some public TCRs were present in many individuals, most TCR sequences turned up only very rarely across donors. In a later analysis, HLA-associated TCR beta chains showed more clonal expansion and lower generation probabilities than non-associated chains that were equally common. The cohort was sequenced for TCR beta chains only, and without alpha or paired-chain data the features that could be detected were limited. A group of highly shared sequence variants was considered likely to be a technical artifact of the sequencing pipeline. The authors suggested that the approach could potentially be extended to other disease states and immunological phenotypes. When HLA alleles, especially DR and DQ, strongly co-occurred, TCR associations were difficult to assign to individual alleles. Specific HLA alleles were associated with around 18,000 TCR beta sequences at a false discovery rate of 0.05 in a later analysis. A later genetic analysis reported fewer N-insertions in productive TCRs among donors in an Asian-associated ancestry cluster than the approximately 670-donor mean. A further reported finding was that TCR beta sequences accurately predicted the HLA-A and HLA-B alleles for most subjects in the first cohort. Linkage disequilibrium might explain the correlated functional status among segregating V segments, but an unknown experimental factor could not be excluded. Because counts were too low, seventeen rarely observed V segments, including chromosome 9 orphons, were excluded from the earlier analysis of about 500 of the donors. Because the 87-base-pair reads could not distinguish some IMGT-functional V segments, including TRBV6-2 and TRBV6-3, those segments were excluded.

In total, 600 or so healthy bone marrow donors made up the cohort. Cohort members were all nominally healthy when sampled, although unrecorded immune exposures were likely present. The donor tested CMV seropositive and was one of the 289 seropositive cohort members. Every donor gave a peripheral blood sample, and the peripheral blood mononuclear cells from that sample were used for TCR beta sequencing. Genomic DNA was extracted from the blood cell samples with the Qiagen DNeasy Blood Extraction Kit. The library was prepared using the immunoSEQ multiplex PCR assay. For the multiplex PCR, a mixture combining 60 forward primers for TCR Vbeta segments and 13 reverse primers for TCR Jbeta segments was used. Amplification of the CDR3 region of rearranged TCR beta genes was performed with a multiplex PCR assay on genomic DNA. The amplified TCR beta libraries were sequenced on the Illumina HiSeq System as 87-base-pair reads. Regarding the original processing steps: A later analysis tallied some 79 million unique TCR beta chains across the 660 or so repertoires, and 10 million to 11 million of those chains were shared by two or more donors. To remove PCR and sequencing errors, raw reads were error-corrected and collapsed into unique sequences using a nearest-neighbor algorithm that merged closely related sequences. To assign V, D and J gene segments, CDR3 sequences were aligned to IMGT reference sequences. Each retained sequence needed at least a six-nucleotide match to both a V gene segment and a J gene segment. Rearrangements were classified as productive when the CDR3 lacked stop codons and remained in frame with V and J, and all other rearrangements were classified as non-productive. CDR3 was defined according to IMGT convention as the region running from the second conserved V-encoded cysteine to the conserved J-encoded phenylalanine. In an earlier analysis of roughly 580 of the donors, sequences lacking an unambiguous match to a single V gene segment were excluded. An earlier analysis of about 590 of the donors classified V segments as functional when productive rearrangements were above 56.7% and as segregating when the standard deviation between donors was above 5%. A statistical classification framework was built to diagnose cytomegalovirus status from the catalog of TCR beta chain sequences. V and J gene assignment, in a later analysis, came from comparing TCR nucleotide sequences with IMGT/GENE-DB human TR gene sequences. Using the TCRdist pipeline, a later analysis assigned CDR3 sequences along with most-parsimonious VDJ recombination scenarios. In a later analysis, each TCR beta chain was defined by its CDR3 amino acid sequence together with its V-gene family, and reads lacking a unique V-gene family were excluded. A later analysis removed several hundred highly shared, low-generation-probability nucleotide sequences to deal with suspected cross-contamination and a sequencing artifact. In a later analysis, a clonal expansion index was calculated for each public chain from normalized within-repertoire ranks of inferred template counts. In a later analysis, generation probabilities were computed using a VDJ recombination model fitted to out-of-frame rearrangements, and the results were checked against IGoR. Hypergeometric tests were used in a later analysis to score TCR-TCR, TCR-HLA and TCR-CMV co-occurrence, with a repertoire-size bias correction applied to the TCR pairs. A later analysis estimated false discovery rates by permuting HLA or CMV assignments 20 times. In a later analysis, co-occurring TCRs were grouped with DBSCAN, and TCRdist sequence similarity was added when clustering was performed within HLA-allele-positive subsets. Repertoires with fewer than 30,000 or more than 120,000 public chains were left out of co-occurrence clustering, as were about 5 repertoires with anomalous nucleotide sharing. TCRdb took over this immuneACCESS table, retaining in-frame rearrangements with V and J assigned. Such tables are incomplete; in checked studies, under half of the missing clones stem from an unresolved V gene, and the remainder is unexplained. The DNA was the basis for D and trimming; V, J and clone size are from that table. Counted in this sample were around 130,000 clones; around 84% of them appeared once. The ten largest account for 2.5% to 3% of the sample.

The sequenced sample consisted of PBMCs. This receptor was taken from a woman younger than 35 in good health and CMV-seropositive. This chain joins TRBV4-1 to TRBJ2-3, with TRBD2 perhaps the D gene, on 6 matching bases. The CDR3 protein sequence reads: CASSPYLSGYSTDTQYF. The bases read TGCGCCAGCAGCCCTTACCTTAGCGGTTATAGCACAGATACGCAGTATTTT.